Listed below are T cell receptor beta chains from one sample, sequenced in a study of lymphopenia after photon versus proton radiotherapy. Here immunoSEQ multiplex PCR was the method, and the copy in TCRdb shows in-frame clones only, minus some. The table lists 25,000 to 30,000 clones, approximately 85% of them singletons. The source was peripheral blood, collected from a patient treated with photon-based radiotherapy. These receptors all come from a man aged 50-60 years with gastric cancer. Both conserved end residues are part of each CDR3. Fields, in order: J gene, D gene, clone size, V gene, CDR3 protein, CDR3 DNA. A D gene is named only where the DNA matches it firmly. The size of a clone is reported for some rows only, either as once, few or many, or as a class for expanded clones.

>TRBJ2-1|TRBD2|once|TRBV30
CAWSQGTSGAHEQFF
TGTGCCTGGAGCCAAGGGACTAGCGGGGCCCATGAGCAGTTCTTC
>TRBJ2-3|NA|NA|TRBV5-1
CASSPRQTSTDTQYF
TGCGCCAGCAGCCCCCGACAAACTAGCACAGATACGCAGTATTTT
>TRBJ1-1|NA|NA|TRBV30
CAWSGEGRTEAFF
TGTGCCTGGAGCGGGGAGGGGAGGACTGAAGCTTTCTTT
>TRBJ1-5|NA|few|TRBV4-1
CASKNSDTNQPQHF
TGCGCCAGCAAAAACTCGGACACAAATCAGCCCCAGCATTTT
>TRBJ2-3|NA|NA|TRBV12-5
CASAPADTQYF
TGTGCTAGTGCCCCCGCTGATACGCAGTATTTT
>TRBJ1-1|TRBD1|NA|TRBV6-6
CASSWTGLNTEAFF
TGTGCCAGCAGCTGGACAGGGTTGAACACTGAAGCTTTCTTT
>TRBJ1-4|NA|NA|TRBV6-1
CASSEMGRINEKLFF
TGTGCCAGCAGTGAAATGGGACGGATTAATGAAAAACTGTTTTTT
>TRBJ2-5|NA|NA|TRBV23-1
CASRGTGNFQETQYF
TGCGCCAGCAGGGGGACGGGGAACTTCCAAGAGACCCAGTACTTC
>TRBJ2-4|NA|NA|TRBV5-4
CASSLAGQLNIQYF
TGTGCCAGCAGCTTGGCCGGACAGTTAAACATTCAGTACTTC
>TRBJ1-1|NA|NA|TRBV7-2
CASSLVLWGNTEAFF
TGTGCCAGCAGCTTAGTATTATGGGGGAACACTGAAGCTTTCTTT
>TRBJ1-1|NA|NA|TRBV19
CASSMVRNTEAFF
TGTGCCAGTAGTATGGTCAGGAACACTGAAGCTTTCTTT
>TRBJ1-4|TRBD1|NA|TRBV5-1
CASSYGQGEEKLFF
TGCGCCAGCAGCTATGGACAGGGCGAGGAAAAACTGTTTTTT
>TRBJ2-7|NA|NA|TRBV7-6
CASSLEDGVDEQYF
TGTGCCAGCAGCTTAGAGGACGGGGTTGACGAGCAGTACTTC
>TRBJ2-2|TRBD1|NA|TRBV4-3
CASSARDRGTGELFF
TGCGCCAGCAGCGCAAGGGACAGGGGAACCGGGGAGCTGTTTTTT
>TRBJ1-6|NA|once|TRBV5-4
CASSLGQGRGPPLHF
TGTGCCAGCAGCTTGGGCCAGGGACGAGGGCCACCCCTCCACTTT
>TRBJ1-1|NA|few|TRBV2
CASSIGLRTEAFF
TGTGCCAGCAGTATAGGCCTGAGGACTGAAGCTTTCTTT
>TRBJ2-1|NA|NA|TRBV10-3
CAISIISGGAVDEQFF
TGTGCCATCAGTATTATATCCGGGGGCGCCGTCGATGAGCAGTTCTTC
>TRBJ1-1|NA|NA|TRBV16
CASSQSSRANTEAFF
TGTGCCAGCAGCCAATCCTCCAGGGCGAACACTGAAGCTTTCTTT
>TRBJ2-7|NA|NA|TRBV10-2
CASSGSSYEQYF
TGCGCCAGCAGTGGGAGCTCCTACGAGCAGTACTTC
>TRBJ2-3|TRBD1|NA|TRBV30
CAWSPGQGSDTQYF
TGTGCCTGGAGTCCCGGACAGGGGTCAGATACGCAGTATTTT
>TRBJ1-2|NA|few|TRBV5-4
CASSLEGGYGYTF
TGTGCCAGCAGCTTGGAAGGGGGCTATGGCTACACCTTC
>TRBJ1-1|NA|NA|TRBV19
CASSMGYTEAFF
TGTGCCAGTAGTATGGGGTACACTGAAGCTTTCTTT
>TRBJ2-6|NA|NA|TRBV18
CASSRRQEISSGANVLTF
TGTGCCAGCTCACGGCGACAGGAGATTTCGTCTGGGGCCAACGTCCTGACTTTC
>TRBJ2-1|TRBD1|NA|TRBV6-6
CASSRTGGIRNEQFF
TGTGCCAGCAGTCGGACAGGGGGCATTAGGAATGAGCAGTTCTTC
>TRBJ1-3|NA|NA|TRBV25-1
CASSELLGTDSGNTIYF
TGTGCCAGCAGTGAATTGTTGGGCACTGACTCTGGAAACACCATATATTTT
>TRBJ2-7|NA|NA|TRBV10-2
CATIGNSYEQYF
TGCGCCACCATCGGCAACTCCTACGAGCAGTACTTC
>TRBJ2-5|NA|once|TRBV30
CAWSQGLKQETQYF
TGTGCCTGGAGTCAGGGCCTGAAACAAGAGACCCAGTACTTC
>TRBJ2-6|NA|NA|TRBV5-1
CASSLVTSGANVLTF
TGCGCCAGCAGTCTTGTTACTTCTGGGGCCAACGTCCTGACTTTC
>TRBJ2-5|TRBD1|NA|TRBV6-5
CASSSTGGGETQYF
TGTGCCAGCAGTTCCACAGGGGGTGGCGAGACCCAGTACTTC
>TRBJ2-3|TRBD2|NA|TRBV18
CASSQSGGAPDTQYF
TGTGCCAGCTCTCAAAGCGGGGGGGCCCCAGATACGCAGTATTTT
>TRBJ2-5|NA|NA|TRBV15
CATSGIGETQYF
TGTGCCACCAGCGGGATCGGGGAGACCCAGTACTTC
>TRBJ2-1|TRBD2|NA|TRBV19
CASSRSGRENEQFF
TGTGCCAGTAGTAGATCGGGGAGGGAGAATGAGCAGTTCTTC
>TRBJ1-3|NA|NA|TRBV11-2
CASSPPSRAHSGNTIYF
TGTGCCAGCAGCCCCCCCTCTCGGGCCCACTCTGGAAACACCATATATTTT
>TRBJ1-2|TRBD1|NA|TRBV6-1
CASSEAGTGRGYTF
TGTGCCAGCAGTGAAGCCGGGACAGGGAGGGGCTACACCTTC
>TRBJ1-2|TRBD1|NA|TRBV27
CASSRQGRGYTF
TGTGCCAGCAGCAGACAGGGAAGGGGCTACACCTTC
>TRBJ2-3|NA|NA|TRBV29-1
CSVDWQGSTDTQYF
TGCAGCGTTGATTGGCAGGGGAGCACAGATACGCAGTATTTT
>TRBJ1-3|NA|NA|TRBV7-2
CASSLARTGNTIYF
TGTGCCAGCAGCTTAGCGAGAACTGGAAACACCATATATTTT
>TRBJ2-2|NA|NA|TRBV30
CAWTGTGELFF
TGTGCCTGGACAGGGACCGGGGAGCTGTTTTTT
>TRBJ2-1|TRBD2|NA|TRBV15
CATSPRRAGGPSEQFF
TGTGCCACCAGCCCCCGGCGAGCGGGGGGGCCGAGTGAGCAGTTCTTC
>TRBJ2-7|NA|NA|TRBV6-1
CASSNGRAYEQYF
TGTGCCAGCAGTAACGGACGGGCCTACGAGCAGTACTTC
>TRBJ2-2|NA|NA|TRBV6-1
CASSDWGAVAGELFF
TGTGCCAGCAGTGACTGGGGGGCGGTCGCCGGGGAGCTGTTTTTT
>TRBJ1-2|TRBD1|NA|TRBV6-1
CASSEMTGPNYGYTF
TGTGCCAGCAGTGAAATGACAGGGCCCAACTATGGCTACACCTTC
>TRBJ1-5|TRBD1|NA|TRBV30
CAWSEQGNQPQHF
TGTGCCTGGAGTGAACAGGGGAATCAGCCCCAGCATTTT
>TRBJ2-5|TRBD1|NA|TRBV7-2
CASSHPTGGETQYF
TGTGCCAGCAGCCATCCGACAGGGGGAGAGACCCAGTACTTC
>TRBJ1-4|NA|NA|TRBV6-5
CASSSYPRTNEKLFF
TGTGCCAGCAGTTCTTACCCAAGGACTAATGAAAAACTGTTTTTT
>TRBJ2-5|TRBD2|NA|TRBV12-5
CASGLVRDGGTTVTQYF
TGTGCTAGTGGTTTGGTACGGGACGGGGGGACCACGGTGACCCAGTACTTC
>TRBJ2-3|NA|NA|TRBV7-6
CASSLPSGPDTQYF
TGTGCCAGCAGCCTACCTTCGGGCCCAGATACGCAGTATTTT
>TRBJ2-3|NA|few|TRBV18
CASSPYRQYTTGTQYF
TGTGCCAGCTCACCATACCGCCAGTATACGACCGGTACGCAGTATTTT
>TRBJ2-2|TRBD1|NA|TRBV5-4
CASRDTGDTGELFF
TGTGCCAGCCGAGATACAGGGGACACCGGGGAGCTGTTTTTT
>TRBJ1-4|NA|NA|TRBV30
CAWSVAGNEKLFF
TGTGCCTGGAGTGTTGCAGGGAATGAAAAACTGTTTTTT
>TRBJ1-1|NA|NA|TRBV7-8
CASTSRDFTEAFF
TGTGCCAGCACTTCCCGGGATTTCACTGAAGCTTTCTTT
>TRBJ2-1|NA|few|TRBV11-3
CASSSPTVNNEQFF
TGTGCCAGCAGCTCCCCGACGGTTAACAATGAGCAGTTCTTC
>TRBJ1-3|NA|NA|TRBV19
CASSIPPWGLRGNTIYF
TGTGCCAGTAGTATACCCCCATGGGGGTTGCGTGGAAACACCATATATTTT
>TRBJ2-5|NA|NA|TRBV30
CAWSVLGETQYF
TGTGCCTGGAGTGTACTTGGAGAGACCCAGTACTTC
>TRBJ1-1|NA|NA|TRBV2
CASGGQLNTEAFF
TGTGCCAGCGGAGGCCAGCTGAACACTGAAGCTTTCTTT
>TRBJ2-7|NA|NA|TRBV4-3
CASSQQNSYEQYF
TGCGCCAGCAGCCAACAGAACAGCTACGAGCAGTACTTC
>TRBJ1-6|NA|NA|TRBV6-1
CASTGFGSPLHF
TGTGCCAGCACCGGGTTCGGGTCACCCCTCCACTTT